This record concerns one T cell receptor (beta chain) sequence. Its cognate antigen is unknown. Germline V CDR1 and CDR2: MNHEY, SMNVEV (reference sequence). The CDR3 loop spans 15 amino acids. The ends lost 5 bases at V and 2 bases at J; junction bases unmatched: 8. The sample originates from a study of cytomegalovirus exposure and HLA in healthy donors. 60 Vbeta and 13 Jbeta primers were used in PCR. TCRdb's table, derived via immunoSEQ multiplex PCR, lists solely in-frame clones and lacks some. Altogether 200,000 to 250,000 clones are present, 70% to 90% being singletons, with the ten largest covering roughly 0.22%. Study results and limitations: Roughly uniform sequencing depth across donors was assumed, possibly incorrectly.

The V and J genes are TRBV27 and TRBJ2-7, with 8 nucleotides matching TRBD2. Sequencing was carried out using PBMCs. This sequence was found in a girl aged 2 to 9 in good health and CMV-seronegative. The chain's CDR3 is CASSPDRSGAYEQYF. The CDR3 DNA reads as TGTGCCAGCAGTCCCGACCGTAGCGGGGCCTACGAGCAGTACTTC.